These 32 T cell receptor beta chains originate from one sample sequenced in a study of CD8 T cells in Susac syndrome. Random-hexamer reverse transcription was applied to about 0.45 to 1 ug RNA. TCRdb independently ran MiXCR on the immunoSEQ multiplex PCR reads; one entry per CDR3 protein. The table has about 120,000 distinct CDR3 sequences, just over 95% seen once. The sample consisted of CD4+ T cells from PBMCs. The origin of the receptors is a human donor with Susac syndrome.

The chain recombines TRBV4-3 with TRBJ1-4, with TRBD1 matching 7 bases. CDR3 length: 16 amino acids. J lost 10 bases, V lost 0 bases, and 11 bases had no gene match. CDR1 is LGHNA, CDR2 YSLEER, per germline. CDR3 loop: CASSQDLEGARGKLFF. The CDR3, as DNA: TGCGCCAGCAGCCAAGATTTAGAGGGGGCGCGGGGAAAACTGTTTTTT.

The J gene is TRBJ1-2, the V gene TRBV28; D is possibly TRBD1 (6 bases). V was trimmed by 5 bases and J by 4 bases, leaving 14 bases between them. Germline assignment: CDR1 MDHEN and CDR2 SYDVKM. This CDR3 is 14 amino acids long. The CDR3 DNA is TGTGCCAGCAGTCCCGGACAGACCTTCTATGGCTACACCTTC. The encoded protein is CASSPGQTFYGYTF.

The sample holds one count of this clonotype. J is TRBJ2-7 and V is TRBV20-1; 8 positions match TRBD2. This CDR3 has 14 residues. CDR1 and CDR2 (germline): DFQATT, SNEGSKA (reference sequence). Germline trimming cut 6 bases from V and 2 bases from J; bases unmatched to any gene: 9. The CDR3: CSAPLAGTTYEQYF. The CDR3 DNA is TGCAGTGCCCCCTTAGCGGGAACCACCTACGAGCAGTACTTC.

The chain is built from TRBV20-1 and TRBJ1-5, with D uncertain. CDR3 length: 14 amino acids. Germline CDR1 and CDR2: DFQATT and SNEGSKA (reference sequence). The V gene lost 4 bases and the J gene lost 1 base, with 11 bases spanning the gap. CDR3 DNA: TGCAGTGCTATAGTTGGGTCGAGCAATCAGCCCCAGCATTTT. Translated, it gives CSAIVGSSNQPQHF.

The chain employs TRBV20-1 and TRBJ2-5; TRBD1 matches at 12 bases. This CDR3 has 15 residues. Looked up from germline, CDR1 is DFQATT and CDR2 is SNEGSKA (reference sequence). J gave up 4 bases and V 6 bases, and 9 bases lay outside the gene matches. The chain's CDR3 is CSAKRGTGGSETQYF. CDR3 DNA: TGCAGTGCCAAACGCGGGACAGGGGGCTCAGAGACCCAGTACTTC.

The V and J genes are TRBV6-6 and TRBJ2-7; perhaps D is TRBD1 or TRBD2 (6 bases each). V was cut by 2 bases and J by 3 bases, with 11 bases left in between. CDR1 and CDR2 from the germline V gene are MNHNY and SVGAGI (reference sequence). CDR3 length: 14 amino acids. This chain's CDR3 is CASSYGGLRYEQYF. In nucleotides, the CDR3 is TGTGCCAGCAGTTACGGGGGGCTCCGCTACGAGCAGTACTTC.

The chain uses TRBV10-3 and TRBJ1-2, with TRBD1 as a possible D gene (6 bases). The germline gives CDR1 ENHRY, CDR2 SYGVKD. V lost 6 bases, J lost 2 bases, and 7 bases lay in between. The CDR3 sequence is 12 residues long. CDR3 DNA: TGTGCCATCAGCGGGACAAACTATGGCTACACCTTC. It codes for CAISGTNYGYTF.

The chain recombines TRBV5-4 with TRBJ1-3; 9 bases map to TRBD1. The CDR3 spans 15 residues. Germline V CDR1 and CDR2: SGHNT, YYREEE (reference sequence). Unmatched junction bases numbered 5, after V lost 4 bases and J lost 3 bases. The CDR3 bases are TGTGCCAGCAGCCTTTTGACAGGGGGTGGAAACACCATATATTTT. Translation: CASSLLTGGGNTIYF.

CDR3 sequence reads: CSARRTATLQETQYF. CDR3 nucleotide sequence: TGCAGCGCCAGGAGGACGGCCACCCTCCAAGAGACCCAGTACTTC. The chain is built from TRBV29-1 and TRBJ2-5; perhaps TRBD2 as D (5 bases). The CDR3 has 15 residues. V dropped 7 bases and J dropped 1 base, with 19 bases sitting between them. From germline, CDR1 is SQVTM and CDR2 ANQGSEA.

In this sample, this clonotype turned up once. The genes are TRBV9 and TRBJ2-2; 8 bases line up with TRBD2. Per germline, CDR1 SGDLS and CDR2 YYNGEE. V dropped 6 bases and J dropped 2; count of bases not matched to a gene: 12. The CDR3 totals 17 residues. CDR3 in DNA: TGTGCCAGCACCAAAACAAGTACTAGCGGTAACACCGGGGAGCTGTTTTTT. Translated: CASTKTSTSGNTGELFF.

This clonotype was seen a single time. CDR3 amino acids: CASSLDRPSEKLFF. As DNA, the CDR3 is TGTGCCAGCAGCTTAGACAGGCCGTCTGAAAAACTGTTTTTT. The V and J genes are TRBV7-9 and TRBJ1-4, with D possibly being TRBD1 (5 bases). V was trimmed by 1 base and J by 7 bases, leaving 10 bases between them. Germline V CDR1 and CDR2: SEHNR, FQNEAQ (reference sequence). CDR3 size: 14 residues.

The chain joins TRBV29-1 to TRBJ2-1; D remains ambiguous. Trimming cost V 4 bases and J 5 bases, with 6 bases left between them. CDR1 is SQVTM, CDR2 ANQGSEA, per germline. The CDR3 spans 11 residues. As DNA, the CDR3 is TGCAGCGTTGGTACCCACAATGAGCAGTTCTTC. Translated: CSVGTHNEQFF.

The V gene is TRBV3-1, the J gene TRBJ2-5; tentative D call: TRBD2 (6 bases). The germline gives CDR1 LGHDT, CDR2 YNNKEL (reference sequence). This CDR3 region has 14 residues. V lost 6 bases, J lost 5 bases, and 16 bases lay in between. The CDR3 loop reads CASRDETRDETQYF. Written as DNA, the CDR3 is TGTGCCAGCAGAGACGAGACTAGGGATGAGACCCAGTACTTC.

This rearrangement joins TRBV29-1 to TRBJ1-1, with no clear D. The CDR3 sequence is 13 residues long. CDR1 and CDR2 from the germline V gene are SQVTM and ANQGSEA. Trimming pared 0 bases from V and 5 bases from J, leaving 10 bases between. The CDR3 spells CSVEDVGYTEAFF. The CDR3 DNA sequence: TGCAGCGTTGAAGATGTAGGGTATACTGAAGCTTTCTTT. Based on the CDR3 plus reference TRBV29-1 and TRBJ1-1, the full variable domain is SAVISQKPSRDICQRGTSLTIQCQVDSQVTMMFWYRQQPGQSLTLIATANQGSEATYESGFVIDKFPISRPNLTFSTLTVSNMSPEDSSIYLCSVEDVGYTEAFFGQGTRLTVV.

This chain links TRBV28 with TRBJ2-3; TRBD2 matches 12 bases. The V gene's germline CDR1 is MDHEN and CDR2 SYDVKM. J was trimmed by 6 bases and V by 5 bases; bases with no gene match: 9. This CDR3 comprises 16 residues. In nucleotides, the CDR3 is TGTGCCAGCAGTCCATCTAGCGGGAGGGCCAGGGATACGCAGTATTTT. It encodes CASSPSSGRARDTQYF.

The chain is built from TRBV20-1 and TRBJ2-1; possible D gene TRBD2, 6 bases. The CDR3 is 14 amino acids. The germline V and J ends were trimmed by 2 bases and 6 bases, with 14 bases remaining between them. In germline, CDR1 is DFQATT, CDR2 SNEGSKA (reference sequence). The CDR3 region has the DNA TGCAGTGCTAGAATCTCGGGGAGGCGCAATGAGCAGTTCTTC. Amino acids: CSARISGRRNEQFF.

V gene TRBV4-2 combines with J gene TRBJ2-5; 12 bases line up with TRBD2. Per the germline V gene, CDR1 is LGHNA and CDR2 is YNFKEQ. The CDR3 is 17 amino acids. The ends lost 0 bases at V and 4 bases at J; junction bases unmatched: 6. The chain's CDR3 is CASSQDGTSGRRETQYF. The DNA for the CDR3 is TGTGCCAGCAGCCAAGATGGTACTAGCGGGAGGCGAGAGACCCAGTACTTC.

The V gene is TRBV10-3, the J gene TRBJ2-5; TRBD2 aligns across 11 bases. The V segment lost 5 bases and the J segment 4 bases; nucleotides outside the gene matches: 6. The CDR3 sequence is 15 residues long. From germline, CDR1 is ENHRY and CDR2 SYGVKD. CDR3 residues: CAISSEGTSGETQYF. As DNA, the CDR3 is TGTGCCATCAGTTCAGAAGGGACTAGCGGAGAGACCCAGTACTTC.

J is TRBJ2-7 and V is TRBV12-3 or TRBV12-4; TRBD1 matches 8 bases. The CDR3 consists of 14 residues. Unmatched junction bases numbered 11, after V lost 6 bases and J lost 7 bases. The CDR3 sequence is CASSLPQGANEQYF. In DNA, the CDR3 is TGTGCCAGCAGCCTACCTCAGGGGGCTAATGAGCAGTACTTC.

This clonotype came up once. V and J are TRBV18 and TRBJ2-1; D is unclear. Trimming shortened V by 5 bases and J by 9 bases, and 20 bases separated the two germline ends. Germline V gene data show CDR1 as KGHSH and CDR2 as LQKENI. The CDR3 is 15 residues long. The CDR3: CASSVDGLPTGEQFF. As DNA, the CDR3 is TGTGCCAGCTCAGTCGACGGCCTCCCTACGGGTGAGCAGTTCTTC.

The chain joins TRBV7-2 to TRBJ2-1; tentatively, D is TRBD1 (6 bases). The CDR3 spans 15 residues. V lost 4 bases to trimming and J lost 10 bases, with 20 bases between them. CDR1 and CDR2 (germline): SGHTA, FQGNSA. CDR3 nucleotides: TGTGCCAGCAGCTGGGACGGACCCGAAAGGGGGGAGCAGTTCTTC. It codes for CASSWDGPERGEQFF.

The CDR3 DNA is TGTGCCAGCAGTTTAGGGGACGGGAGAAAACTGTTTTTT. Amino acids: CASSLGDGRKLFF. The chain has TRBV12-3 or TRBV12-4 and TRBJ1-4, with D possibly matching TRBD1 (5 bases). The CDR3 has 13 residues. Between the trimmed V and J ends, which lost 1 base and 10 bases, there was a span of 10 bases.

The CDR3 spells CAWSVPDTQYF. DNA for the CDR3: TGTGCCTGGAGTGTACCTGATACGCAGTATTTT. V and J are TRBV30 and TRBJ2-3; D remains unclear. The CDR3 runs to 11 residues. Germline loops: CDR1 GTSNPN, CDR2 SVGIG (reference sequence). Trimming shortened V by 0 bases and J by 6 bases, and 4 bases separated the two germline ends.

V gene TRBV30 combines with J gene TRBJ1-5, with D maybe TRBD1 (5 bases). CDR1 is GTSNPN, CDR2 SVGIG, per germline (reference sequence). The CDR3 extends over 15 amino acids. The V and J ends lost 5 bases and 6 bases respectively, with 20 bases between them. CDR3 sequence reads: CAWDKGTAGGQPQHF. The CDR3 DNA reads TGTGCCTGGGATAAGGGGACTGCAGGCGGTCAGCCCCAGCATTTT.

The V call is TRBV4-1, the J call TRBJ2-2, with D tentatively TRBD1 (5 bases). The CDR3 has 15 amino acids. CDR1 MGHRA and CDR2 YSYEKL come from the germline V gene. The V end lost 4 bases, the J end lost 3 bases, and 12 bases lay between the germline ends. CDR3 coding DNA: TGCGCCAGCAGCCTGGATGGGGCAGACACCGGGGAGCTGTTTTTT. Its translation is CASSLDGADTGELFF.

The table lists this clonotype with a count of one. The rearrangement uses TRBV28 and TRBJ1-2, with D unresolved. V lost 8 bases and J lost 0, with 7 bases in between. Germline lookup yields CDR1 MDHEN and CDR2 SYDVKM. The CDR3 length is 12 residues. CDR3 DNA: TGTGCCAGCGGAGTTCCTAACTATGGCTACACCTTC. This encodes CASGVPNYGYTF.

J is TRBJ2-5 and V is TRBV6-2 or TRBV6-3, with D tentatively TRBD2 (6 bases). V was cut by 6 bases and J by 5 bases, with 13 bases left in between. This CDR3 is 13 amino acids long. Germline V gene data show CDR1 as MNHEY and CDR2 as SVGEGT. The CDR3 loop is CASRLLGGETQYF. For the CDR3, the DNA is TGTGCCAGCAGACTCCTCGGAGGGGAGACCCAGTACTTC.

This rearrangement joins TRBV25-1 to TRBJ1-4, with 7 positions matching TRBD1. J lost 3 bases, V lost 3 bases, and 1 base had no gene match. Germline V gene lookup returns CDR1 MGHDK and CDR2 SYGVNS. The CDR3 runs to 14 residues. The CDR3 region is CASSDTGANEKLFF. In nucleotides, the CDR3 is TGTGCCAGCAGTGACACAGGGGCTAATGAAAAACTGTTTTTT.

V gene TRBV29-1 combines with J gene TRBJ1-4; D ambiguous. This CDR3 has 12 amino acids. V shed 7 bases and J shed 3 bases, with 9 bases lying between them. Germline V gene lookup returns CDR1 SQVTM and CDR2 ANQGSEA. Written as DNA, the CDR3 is TGCAGCGCAGACGCAGCTAATGAAAAACTGTTTTTT. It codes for CSADAANEKLFF.

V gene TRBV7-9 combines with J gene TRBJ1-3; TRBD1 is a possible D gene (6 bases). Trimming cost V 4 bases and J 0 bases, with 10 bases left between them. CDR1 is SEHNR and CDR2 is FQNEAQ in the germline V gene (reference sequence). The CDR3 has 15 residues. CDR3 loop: CASSSTGVSGNTIYF. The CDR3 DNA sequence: TGTGCCAGCAGCTCGACAGGCGTCTCTGGAAACACCATATATTTT.

CDR3 loop: CASSQDFVAGELFF. Written as DNA, the CDR3 is TGTGCCAGCAGCCAAGATTTTGTGGCCGGGGAGCTGTTTTTT. The chain is built from TRBV3-1 and TRBJ2-2; D remains ambiguous. Per germline, CDR1 LGHDT and CDR2 YNNKEL (reference sequence). The CDR3 contains 14 residues. V gave up 0 bases and J gave up 6 bases, with 8 bases separating them.

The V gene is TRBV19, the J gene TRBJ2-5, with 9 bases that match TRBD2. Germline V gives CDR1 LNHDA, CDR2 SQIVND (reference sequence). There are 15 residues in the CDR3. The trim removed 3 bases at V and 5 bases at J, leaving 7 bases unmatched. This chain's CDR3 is CASSIGGRAWETQYF. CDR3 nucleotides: TGTGCCAGTAGTATTGGCGGGAGGGCCTGGGAGACCCAGTACTTC. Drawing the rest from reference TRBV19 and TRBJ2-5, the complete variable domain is DGGITQSPKYLFRKEGQNVTLSCEQNLNHDAMYWYRQDPGQGLRLIYYSQIVNDFQKGDIAEGYSVSREKKESFPLTVTSAQKNPTAFYLCASSIGGRAWETQYFGPGTRLLVL.